The clone carrying this T cell receptor (beta chain) has just a few counts. The antigen remains unidentified. These data belong to a study of regulatory T cells in long-lasting Graves disease. Whole-study results and caveats: Persistent Graves' patients showed a TCR diversity that was lower than that of newly diagnosed ones.

This CDR3 spans 15 amino acids. V lost 0 bases to trimming and J lost 6 bases, with 15 bases between them. CDR1 and CDR2 (germline): SGHKS, YYEKEE (reference sequence). The time point here: newly diagnosed GD, antithyroid drugs for less than 3 months. PBMC RNA served as the TCR library source. Combining iRepertoire HTBI primers with Arm-PCR of CDR3 regions, the authors built TCR beta libraries. TCRdb independently ran MiXCR on the multiplex PCR reads; one entry per CDR3 protein. The sample includes fewer than 350,000 distinct CDR3 sequences, 18% seen only once; the top ten take less than 45%. The sequence derives from a female donor with Graves disease. This chain links TRBV5-5 with TRBJ1-1; D gene ambiguous. This sample comprised peripheral blood mononuclear cells (PBMCs), obtained at new diagnosis, from a patient treated with antithyroid drugs. For the CDR3, the DNA is TGTGCCAGCAGCTTGGTTAGAGGGAAGAATCCTGAAGCTTTCTTT. This gives the protein CASSLVRGKNPEAFF.